The sample holds one count of the clone carrying this T cell receptor (beta chain). These data originate in a study of blood T cell repertoires in COVID-19. Study-wide background: Samples of COVID-19 (acute and convalescent) were obtained from the United States, Italy and Spain. Nucleic acid was either cDNA or gDNA, and it came from T cells, B-cell-depleted T cells, or PBMCs.

The J segment lost 8 bases and the V segment lost 0 bases, leaving 4 bases of the junction unmatched. Germline CDR1 and CDR2: SGDLS and YYNGEE. The CDR3 sequence is 13 residues long. Original methodology: Cell counts per sample came from amplifying reference gene primers. Sequencing was performed with immunoSEQ multiplex PCR; in TCRdb, only in-frame clones are kept and a portion is missing. The V and J calls and clone size come from that table; D and trimming were worked out from the DNA. The sample records a few hundred thousand clones, 80% to 85% being singletons. The chain has TRBV9 and TRBJ1-2; 7 bases align to TRBD1. This receptor was taken from a woman in her thirties who had recovered from COVID-19. The sample consisted of peripheral blood. This CDR3 is CASSVEGALGYTF. The CDR3 region has the DNA TGTGCCAGCAGCGTAGAGGGGGCGCTGGGCTACACCTTC.